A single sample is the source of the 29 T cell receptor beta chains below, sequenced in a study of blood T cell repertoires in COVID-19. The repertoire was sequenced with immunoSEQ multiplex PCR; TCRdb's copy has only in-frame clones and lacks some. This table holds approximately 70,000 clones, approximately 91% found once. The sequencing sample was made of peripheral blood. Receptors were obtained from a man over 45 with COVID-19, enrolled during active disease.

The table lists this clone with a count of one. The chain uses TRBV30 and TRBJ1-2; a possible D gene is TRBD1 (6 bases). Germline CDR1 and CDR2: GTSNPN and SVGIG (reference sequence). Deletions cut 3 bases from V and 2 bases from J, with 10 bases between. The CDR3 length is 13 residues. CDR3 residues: CAWSSQGNYGYTF. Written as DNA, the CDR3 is TGTGCCTGGAGCTCACAGGGAAACTATGGCTACACCTTC. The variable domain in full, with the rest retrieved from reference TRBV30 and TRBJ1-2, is SQTIHQWPATLVQPVGSPLSLECTVEGTSNPNLYWYRQAAGRGLQLLFYSVGIGQISSEVPQNLSASRPQDRQFILSSKKLLLSDSGFYLCAWSSQGNYGYTFGSGTRLTVV.

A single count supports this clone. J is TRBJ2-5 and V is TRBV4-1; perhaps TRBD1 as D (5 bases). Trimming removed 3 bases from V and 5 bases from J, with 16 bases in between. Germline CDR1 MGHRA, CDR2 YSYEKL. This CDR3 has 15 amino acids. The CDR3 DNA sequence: TGCGCCAGCAGCCACCCCGGAGTAGCAGGGGAGACCCAGTACTTC. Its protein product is CASSHPGVAGETQYF.

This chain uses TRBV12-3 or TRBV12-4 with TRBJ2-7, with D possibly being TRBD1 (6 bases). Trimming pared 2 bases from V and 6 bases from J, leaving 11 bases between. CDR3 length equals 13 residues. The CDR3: CASSLPGDPEQYF. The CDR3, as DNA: TGTGCCAGCAGTTTACCAGGGGACCCCGAGCAGTACTTC.

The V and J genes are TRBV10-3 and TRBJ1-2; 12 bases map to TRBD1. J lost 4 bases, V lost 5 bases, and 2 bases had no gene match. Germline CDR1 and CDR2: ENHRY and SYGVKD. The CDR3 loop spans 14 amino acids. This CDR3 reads CAISPGQGAYGYTF. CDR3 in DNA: TGTGCCATCAGTCCGGGACAGGGGGCCTATGGCTACACCTTC.

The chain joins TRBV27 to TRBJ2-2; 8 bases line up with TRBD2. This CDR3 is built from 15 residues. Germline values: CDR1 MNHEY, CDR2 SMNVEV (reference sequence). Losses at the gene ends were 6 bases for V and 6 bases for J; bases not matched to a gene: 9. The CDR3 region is CASSSSGTLSGELFF. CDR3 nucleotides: TGTGCCAGCAGCAGTAGCGGGACCTTATCCGGGGAGCTGTTTTTT.

In DNA, the CDR3 is TGTGCCAGCAGTGTTAGCGGGAGTGTATACGAGCAGTACTTC. Translating gives CASSVSGSVYEQYF. V is TRBV28 and J is TRBJ2-7; TRBD2 matches at 9 bases. The germline V gene encodes CDR1 MDHEN and CDR2 SYDVKM. V shed 5 bases, J shed 4 bases, and the junction held 6 bases outside the gene matches. This CDR3 is 14 amino acids long.

In nucleotides, the CDR3 is TGTGCCAGTACCCGACAGGGGTCCGGGGAGCTGTTTTTT. It translates to CASTRQGSGELFF. The gene calls are TRBV19 and TRBJ2-2, with 8 nucleotides matching TRBD1. The CDR3 has 13 residues. Germline CDR1 and CDR2: LNHDA and SQIVND (reference sequence). J was trimmed by 6 bases and V by 7 bases; bases with no gene match: 4.

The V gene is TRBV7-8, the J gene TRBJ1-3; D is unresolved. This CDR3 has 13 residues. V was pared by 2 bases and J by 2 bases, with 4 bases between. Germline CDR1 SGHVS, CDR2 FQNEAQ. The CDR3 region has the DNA TGTGCCAGCAGCTTAACAGCTGGAAACACCATATATTTT. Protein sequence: CASSLTAGNTIYF.

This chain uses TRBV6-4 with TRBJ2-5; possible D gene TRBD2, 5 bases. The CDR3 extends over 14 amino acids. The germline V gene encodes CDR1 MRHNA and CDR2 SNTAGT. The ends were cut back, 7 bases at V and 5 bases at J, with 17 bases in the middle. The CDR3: CASNHGGPGETQYF. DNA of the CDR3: TGTGCCAGCAACCATGGCGGGCCGGGGGAGACCCAGTACTTC.

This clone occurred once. CDR3 DNA: TGTGCCAGCAGCTTAGTGCAGGGGAGCTCCTACAATGAGCAGTTCTTC. Translating it yields CASSLVQGSSYNEQFF. The chain joins TRBV11-1 to TRBJ2-1, with a possible D match to TRBD1 (6 bases). The V gene's germline CDR1 is SGHAT and CDR2 FQDESV (reference sequence). The CDR3 has 16 residues. Trimming cost V 1 base and J 0 bases, with 10 bases left between them. Drawing the rest from reference TRBV11-1 and TRBJ2-1, the complete variable domain is EAEVAQSPRYKITEKSQAVAFWCDPISGHATLYWYRQILGQGPELLVQFQDESVVDDSQLPKDRFSAERLKGVDSTLKIQPAELGDSAMYLCASSLVQGSSYNEQFFGPGTRLTVL.

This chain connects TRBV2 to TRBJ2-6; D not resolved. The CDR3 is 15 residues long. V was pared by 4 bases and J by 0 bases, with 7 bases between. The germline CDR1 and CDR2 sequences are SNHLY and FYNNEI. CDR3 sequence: CASSASNSGANVLTF. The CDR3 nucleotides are TGTGCCAGCAGTGCGTCTAACTCTGGGGCCAACGTCCTGACTTTC.

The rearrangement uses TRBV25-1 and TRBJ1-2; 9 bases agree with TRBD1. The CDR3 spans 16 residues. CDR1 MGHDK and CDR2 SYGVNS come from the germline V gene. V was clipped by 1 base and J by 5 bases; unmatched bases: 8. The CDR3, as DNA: TGTGCCAGCAGTGAATGGGGACAGGGAAGGGGGTATGGCTACACCTTC. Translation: CASSEWGQGRGYGYTF.

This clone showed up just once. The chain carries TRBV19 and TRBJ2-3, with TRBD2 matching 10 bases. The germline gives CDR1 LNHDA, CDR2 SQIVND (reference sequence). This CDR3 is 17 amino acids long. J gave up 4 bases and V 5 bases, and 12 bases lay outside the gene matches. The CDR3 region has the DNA TGTGCCAGTAGTCCGACCTCAGCGGGAGGGCCTCCAGATACGCAGTATTTT. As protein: CASSPTSAGGPPDTQYF. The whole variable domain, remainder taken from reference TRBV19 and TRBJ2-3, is DGGITQSPKYLFRKEGQNVTLSCEQNLNHDAMYWYRQDPGQGLRLIYYSQIVNDFQKGDIAEGYSVSREKKESFPLTVTSAQKNPTAFYLCASSPTSAGGPPDTQYFGPGTRLTVL.

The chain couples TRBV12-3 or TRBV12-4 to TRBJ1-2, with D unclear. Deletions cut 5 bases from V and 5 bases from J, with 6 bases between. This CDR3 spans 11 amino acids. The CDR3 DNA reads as TGTGCCAGCAGTGACGGGTATGGCTACACCTTC. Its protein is CASSDGYGYTF.

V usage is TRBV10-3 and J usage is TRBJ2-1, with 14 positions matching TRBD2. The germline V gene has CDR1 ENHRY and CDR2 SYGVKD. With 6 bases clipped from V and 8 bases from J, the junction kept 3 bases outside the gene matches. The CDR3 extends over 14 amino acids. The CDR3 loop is CAIRGGLAGDEQFF. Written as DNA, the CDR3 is TGTGCCATCAGGGGGGGACTAGCGGGAGATGAGCAGTTCTTC.

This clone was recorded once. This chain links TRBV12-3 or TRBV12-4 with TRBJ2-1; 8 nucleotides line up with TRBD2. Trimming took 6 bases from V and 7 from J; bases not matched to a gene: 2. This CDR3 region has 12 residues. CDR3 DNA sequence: TGTGCCAGCAGCGCTAGCGGGAATGAGCAGTTCTTC. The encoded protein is CASSASGNEQFF.

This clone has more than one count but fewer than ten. The DNA for the CDR3 is TGTGCCAGTAGGACGAAGAGGGGCTACACCTTC. This sequence encodes CASRTKRGYTF. The V call is TRBV19, the J call TRBJ1-2; D gene uncertain. Germline V CDR1 and CDR2: LNHDA, SQIVND (reference sequence). V was trimmed by 6 bases and J by 8 bases, leaving 10 bases between them. CDR3 length equals 11 residues.

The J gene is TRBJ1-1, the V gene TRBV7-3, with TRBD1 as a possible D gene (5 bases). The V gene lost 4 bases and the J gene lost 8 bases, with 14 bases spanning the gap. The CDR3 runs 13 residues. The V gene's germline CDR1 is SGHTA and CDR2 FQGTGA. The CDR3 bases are TGTGCCAGCAGCTCGACACAGGCCACCGAAGCTTTCTTT. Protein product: CASSSTQATEAFF.

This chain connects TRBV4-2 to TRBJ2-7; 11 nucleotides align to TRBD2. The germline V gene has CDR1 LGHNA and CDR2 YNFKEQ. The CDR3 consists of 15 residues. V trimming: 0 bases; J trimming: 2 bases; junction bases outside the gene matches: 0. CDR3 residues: CASSQELAGAYEQYF. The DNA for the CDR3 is TGTGCCAGCAGCCAAGAACTAGCGGGAGCCTACGAGCAGTACTTC.

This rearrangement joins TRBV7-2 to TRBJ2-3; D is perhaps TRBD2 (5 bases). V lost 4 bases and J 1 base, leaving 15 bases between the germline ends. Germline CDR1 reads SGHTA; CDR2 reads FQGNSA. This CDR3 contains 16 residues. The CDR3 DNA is TGTGCCAGCAGCTCCGCGGCGGGCACCGGCACAGATACGCAGTATTTT. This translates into CASSSAAGTGTDTQYF.

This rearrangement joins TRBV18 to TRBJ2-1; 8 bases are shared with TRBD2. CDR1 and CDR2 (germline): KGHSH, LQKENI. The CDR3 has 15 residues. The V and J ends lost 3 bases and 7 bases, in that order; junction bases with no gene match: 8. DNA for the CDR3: TGTGCCAGCTCACCCAAAGCGGGAGTAGGTAATGAGCAGTTCTTC. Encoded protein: CASSPKAGVGNEQFF.

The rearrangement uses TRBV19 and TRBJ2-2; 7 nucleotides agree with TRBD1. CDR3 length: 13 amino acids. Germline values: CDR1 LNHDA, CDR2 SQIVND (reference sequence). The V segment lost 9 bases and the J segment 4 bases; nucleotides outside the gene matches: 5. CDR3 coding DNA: TGTGCCAGCAGGGGACAGAGCACCGGGGAGCTGTTTTTT. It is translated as CASRGQSTGELFF.

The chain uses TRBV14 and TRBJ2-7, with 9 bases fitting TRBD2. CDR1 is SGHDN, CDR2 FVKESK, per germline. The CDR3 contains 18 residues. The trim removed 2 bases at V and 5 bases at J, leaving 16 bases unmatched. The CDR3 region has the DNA TGTGCCAGCAGCCAATCGGGACTTAGGGCTAGCGGGATTGACGAGCAGTACTTC. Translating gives CASSQSGLRASGIDEQYF.

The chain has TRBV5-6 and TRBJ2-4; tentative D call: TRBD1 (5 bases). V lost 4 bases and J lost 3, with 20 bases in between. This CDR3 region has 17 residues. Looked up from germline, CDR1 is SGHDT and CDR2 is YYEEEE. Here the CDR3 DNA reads TGTGCCAGCAGCGCGCGAGATTGGGGCGGCGGCAAAAACATTCAGTACTTC. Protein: CASSARDWGGGKNIQYF. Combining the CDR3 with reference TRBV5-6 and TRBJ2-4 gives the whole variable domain DAGVTQSPTHLIKTRGQQVTLRCSPKSGHDTVSWYQQALGQGPQFIFQYYEEEERQRGNFPDRFSGHQFPNYSSELNVNALLLGDSALYLCASSARDWGGGKNIQYFGAGTRLSVL.

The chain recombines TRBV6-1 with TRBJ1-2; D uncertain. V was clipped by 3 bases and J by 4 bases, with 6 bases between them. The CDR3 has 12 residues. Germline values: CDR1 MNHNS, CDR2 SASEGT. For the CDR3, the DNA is TGTGCCAGCAGTGATGAGTTCTATGGCTACACCTTC. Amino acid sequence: CASSDEFYGYTF.

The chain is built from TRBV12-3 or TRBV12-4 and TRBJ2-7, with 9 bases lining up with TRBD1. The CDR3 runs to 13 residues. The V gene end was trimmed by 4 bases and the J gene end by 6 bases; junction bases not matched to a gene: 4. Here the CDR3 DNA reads TGTGCCAGCAGTTACGGGACAGGGAGCGAGCAGTACGTC. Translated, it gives CASSYGTGSEQYV.

The CDR3 DNA reads TGTGCCAGTAGTCGGCCCTTAGCGGGAGGCTACACCGGGGAGCTGTTTTTT. Amino acids: CASSRPLAGGYTGELFF. The rearrangement links TRBV19 to TRBJ2-2; 10 positions match TRBD2. This CDR3 has 17 amino acids. The ends lost 5 bases at V and 3 bases at J; junction bases unmatched: 9. Germline CDR1 LNHDA, CDR2 SQIVND (reference sequence).

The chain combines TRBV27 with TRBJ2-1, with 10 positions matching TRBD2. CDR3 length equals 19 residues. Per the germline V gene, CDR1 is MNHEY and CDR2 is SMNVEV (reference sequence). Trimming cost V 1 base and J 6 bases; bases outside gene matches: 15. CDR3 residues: CASSLYRGASGSFVNEQFF. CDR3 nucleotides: TGTGCCAGCAGTTTATACAGGGGCGCTAGCGGGAGCTTCGTCAATGAGCAGTTCTTC.

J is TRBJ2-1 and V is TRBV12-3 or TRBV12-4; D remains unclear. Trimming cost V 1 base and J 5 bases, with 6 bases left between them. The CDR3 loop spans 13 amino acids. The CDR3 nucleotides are TGTGCCAGCAGTTTAGTAACTAACAATGAGCAGTTCTTC. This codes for CASSLVTNNEQFF.